The present TCR beta chain was sequenced within a study of tumor and adjacent non-tumor tissue in lung cancer. Turning to the study itself: Aged about 31 to 80 years, patients included nine to ten men and several women with stage I to III disease. Whole-study results and caveats: Normal lung showed higher cumulative top 100 clone frequency than tumor. Tumor tissue had significantly higher TCR diversity than normal lung.

Three rounds of nested PCR, following a modified ARM-PCR protocol, produced the TCRbeta library. TCRdb re-derived calls from the multiplex PCR reads in MiXCR, one entry per CDR3 protein. The sample includes about 100,000 distinct CDR3 sequences, 55% to 65% of them seen just once. This clonotype occurred once. The antigen is unknown. No cell sorting was done before RNA was extracted from the tissue. This non-tumor lung sample came from over 3 cm beyond the tumor edge. Donors were chemotherapy-naive, newly diagnosed lung cancer surgical patients in China, August–late 2014. The sequence was collected from a man aged 30 to 45 with non-small cell lung cancer. The sequencing sample was made of distant non-tumor lung tissue.

CDR3 sequence: CSAPGKEGRDYGYTF. The CDR3, as DNA: TGCAGTGCTCCCGGCAAAGAGGGCAGGGACTATGGCTACACCTTC. The rearrangement uses TRBV20-1 and TRBJ1-2; possibly TRBD1 for D (5 bases). V was pared by 5 bases and J by 3 bases, with 19 bases between. Germline V CDR1 and CDR2: DFQATT, SNEGSKA (reference sequence). This CDR3 is built from 15 residues.